The 32 T cell receptor beta chains listed next were all sequenced from one sample in a study of T cell repertoires in cytomegalovirus infection. TCRdb re-called the reads through MiXCR, storing one row per CDR3 protein. Of approximately 220,000 distinct CDR3 sequences in the sample, 35% to 40% were seen once. Antigen specificity for these receptors is unknown. Sequenced material: CD8+ T cells from cultured PBMCs, taken from culture after CMV antigen stimulation. The receptors stem from a human donor in good health (CMV status not recorded). Some clones in this sample may be carry-over from other donors' samples.

This chain links TRBV7-9 with TRBJ1-2, with 7 nucleotides matching TRBD1. Germline-derived CDR1 and CDR2 are SEHNR and FQNEAQ (reference sequence). J gave up 5 bases and V 5 bases, and 5 bases lay outside the gene matches. This CDR3 region has 13 residues. This CDR3 reads CASSQGGFYGYTF. The DNA of the CDR3 is TGTGCCAGCAGCCAAGGGGGCTTTTATGGCTACACCTTC.

This clonotype was counted only a few times. The CDR3 here is CASTLGTSDLSNQPQHF. The CDR3 DNA sequence: TGCGCCAGCACCCTCGGGACGTCGGACCTTAGCAATCAGCCCCAGCATTTT. The V call is TRBV4-1, the J call TRBJ1-5; a possible D gene is TRBD1 (5 bases). Trimming cost V 7 bases and J 0 bases, with 19 bases left between them. CDR3 length: 17 amino acids. Germline loops: CDR1 MGHRA, CDR2 YSYEKL.

V gene TRBV14 combines with J gene TRBJ1-1; D is uncertain. V gave up 5 bases and J gave up 5 bases, with 12 bases separating them. The CDR3 is 13 residues long. Germline-derived CDR1 and CDR2 are SGHDN and FVKESK. The CDR3 coding sequence is TGTGCCAGCAGCTGGGCCAGTAGGACTGAAGCTTTCTTT. Its translation: CASSWASRTEAFF. Variable domain in full (rest from reference TRBV14 and TRBJ1-1): EAGVTQFPSHSVIEKGQTVTLRCDPISGHDNLYWYRRVMGKEIKFLLHFVKESKQDESGMPNNRFLAERTGGTYSTLKVQPAELEDSGVYFCASSWASRTEAFFGQGTRLTVV.

The chain is built from TRBV20-1 and TRBJ2-7, with TRBD1 identical over 7 bases. The germline V gene encodes CDR1 DFQATT and CDR2 SNEGSKA (reference sequence). V dropped 3 bases and J dropped 2; count of bases not matched to a gene: 4. The length of the CDR3 is 13 residues. The CDR3 DNA sequence: TGCAGTGCTAGTCGGGACAGTACCTACGAGCAGTACTTC. Its protein product is CSASRDSTYEQYF.

The V call is TRBV28, the J call TRBJ1-6; TRBD1 is a possible D gene (5 bases). The V end was cut by 3 bases, the J end by 7 bases, with 16 bases between. The V gene's germline CDR1 is MDHEN and CDR2 SYDVKM. This CDR3 contains 16 residues. CDR3 DNA: TGTGCCAGCAGTTTGCCCAGAGAGGGGTGGAATTCACCCCTCCACTTT. Its protein is CASSLPREGWNSPLHF.

This sequence joins TRBV11-2 and TRBJ1-6; D gene ambiguous. CDR1 and CDR2 (germline): SGHAT, FQNNGV. The germline V and J ends were trimmed by 0 bases and 5 bases, with 11 bases remaining between them. The length of the CDR3 is 16 residues. The CDR3 nucleotides read TGTGCCAGCAGCTTAGACCCCTTCTTGGATAATTCACCCCTCCACTTT. It is translated as CASSLDPFLDNSPLHF.

This chain links TRBV20-1 with TRBJ2-5, with 11 bases identical to TRBD2. The trim removed 0 bases at V and 1 base at J, leaving 10 bases unmatched. The germline V gene encodes CDR1 DFQATT and CDR2 SNEGSKA (reference sequence). The CDR3 sequence is 18 residues long. The CDR3 DNA is TGCAGTGCTAGAGATGGGAGACTAGCGGGACGTACCCAAGAGACCCAGTACTTC. It translates to CSARDGRLAGRTQETQYF.

The chain has TRBV4-1 and TRBJ2-3; D is perhaps TRBD2 (6 bases). Germline assignment: CDR1 MGHRA and CDR2 YSYEKL. The V gene lost 2 bases and the J gene lost 3 bases, with 9 bases spanning the gap. This CDR3 region has 14 residues. The CDR3 DNA reads TGCGCCAGCAGCCAACGGGCGGGGACAGATACGCAGTATTTT. Protein: CASSQRAGTDTQYF.

This clonotype was seen a few times. The chain combines TRBV6-1 with TRBJ1-1, with 7 nucleotides matching TRBD1. Germline V CDR1 and CDR2: MNHNS, SASEGT. Unmatched junction bases numbered 7, after V lost 2 bases and J lost 4 bases. This CDR3 is built from 15 residues. The CDR3 region is CASSEKQGQVTEAFF. In DNA, the CDR3 is TGTGCCAGCAGTGAAAAACAGGGGCAGGTCACTGAAGCTTTCTTT.

This clonotype was observed a few times. V is TRBV7-3 and J is TRBJ2-1; 8 nucleotides line up with TRBD2. The V segment lost 5 bases and the J segment 4 bases; nucleotides outside the gene matches: 10. The germline CDR1 and CDR2 sequences are SGHTA and FQGTGA. The CDR3 length is 16 residues. CDR3 sequence reads: CASSKTRGGRYNEQFF. The CDR3 DNA is TGTGCCAGCAGCAAGACTAGGGGCGGGAGGTACAATGAGCAGTTCTTC.

This clonotype was seen more than once but under ten times. The gene calls are TRBV11-2 and TRBJ2-2, with 7 bases that match TRBD2. V was clipped by 4 bases and J by 3 bases; unmatched bases: 8. Germline V CDR1 and CDR2: SGHAT, FQNNGV. The CDR3 is 16 residues long. The CDR3 sequence: CASSSLAYTYTGELFF. DNA for the CDR3: TGTGCCAGCAGCTCACTAGCGTATACCTACACCGGGGAGCTGTTTTTT.

The V call is TRBV12-5, the J call TRBJ2-1; TRBD1 is a possible D gene (7 bases). Trimming removed 7 bases from V and 9 bases from J, with 13 bases in between. CDR3 size: 12 residues. Germline CDR1 LGHNT, CDR2 FRNRAP. In DNA, the CDR3 is TGTGCTAGTGCCCAGGGGGGCAGTGAGCAGTTCTTC. As protein: CASAQGGSEQFF.

The rearrangement uses TRBV7-9 and TRBJ2-1; no definite D call. Per the germline V gene, CDR1 is SEHNR and CDR2 is FQNEAQ (reference sequence). CDR3 length: 10 residues. CDR3 sequence reads: CSGQSNEQFF. Here the CDR3 DNA reads TGTTCCGGCCAGAGCAATGAGCAGTTCTTC.

This clonotype was seen a handful of times. In nucleotides, the CDR3 is TGTGCCAGCAGCTTAGACCCCGGGAGGGACTACACCTTC. This codes for CASSLDPGRDYTF. The chain employs TRBV11-2 and TRBJ1-2; D ambiguous. This CDR3 region has 13 residues. Germline-derived CDR1 and CDR2 are SGHAT and FQNNGV. The V gene lost 0 bases and the J gene lost 10 bases, with 12 bases spanning the gap.

The V gene is TRBV28, the J gene TRBJ1-5, with D uncertain. Trimming took off 6 bases at V and 3 bases at J, with 18 bases between the two ends. Germline V CDR1 and CDR2: MDHEN, SYDVKM. The CDR3 covers 16 residues. The CDR3 here is CASSHPDLRLNQPQHF. The CDR3 coding sequence is TGTGCCAGCAGCCACCCGGACCTTCGACTCAATCAGCCCCAGCATTTT.

This clonotype has a handful of counts. The chain has TRBV27 and TRBJ2-7; D remains ambiguous. CDR3 length equals 16 residues. Germline V gives CDR1 MNHEY, CDR2 SMNVEV (reference sequence). V lost 3 bases and J lost 3, with 18 bases in between. CDR3 nucleotide sequence: TGTGCCAGCAGTTTTTCATTCGGTCAGCTCGGCTACGAGCAGTACTTC. Amino acids: CASSFSFGQLGYEQYF.

This chain connects TRBV29-1 to TRBJ2-3; either TRBD1 or TRBD2 may supply D (5 bases each). V was cut by 6 bases and J by 3 bases, with 28 bases left in between. The CDR3 runs 18 residues. CDR1 is SQVTM, CDR2 ANQGSEA, per germline. CDR3 loop: CSVRDLFLEVTGTDTQYF. The CDR3 region has the DNA TGCAGCGTCCGGGACCTGTTTCTTGAGGTGACGGGGACAGATACGCAGTATTTT.

The chain employs TRBV11-3 and TRBJ1-1, with D possibly matching TRBD1 (5 bases). Germline values: CDR1 SGHNT, CDR2 YENEEA. The CDR3 runs 14 residues. Between the trimmed V and J ends, which lost 5 bases and 3 bases, there was a span of 13 bases. CDR3 nucleotides: TGTGCCAGCAGCGCTCCGGGGCGTGACACTGAAGCTTTCTTT. Translating gives CASSAPGRDTEAFF.

This chain joins TRBV6-5 and TRBJ2-3; maybe TRBD2 (5 bases). This CDR3 has 13 residues. Trimming left V 2 bases short and J 5 bases short, with 8 bases between. Germline V gives CDR1 MNHEY, CDR2 SVGAGI. The DNA of the CDR3 is TGTGCCAGCAGTTACGTGGCGGGAGATACGCAGTATTTT. It yields the protein CASSYVAGDTQYF.

This clonotype was found a few times. The rearrangement uses TRBV12-3 or TRBV12-4 and TRBJ2-1; no clear D. CDR3 length: 14 amino acids. Trimming took 8 bases from V and 0 from J, leaving 11 bases between them. CDR3 sequence (DNA): TGTGCCAGCGGAAAGGGTAGCTCCTACAATGAGCAGTTCTTC. This sequence encodes CASGKGSSYNEQFF.

The chain employs TRBV7-2 and TRBJ1-5, with D unclear. Between the trimmed V and J ends, which lost 5 bases and 4 bases, there was a span of 9 bases. This CDR3 comprises 13 residues. The germline V gene encodes CDR1 SGHTA and CDR2 FQGNSA. CDR3 coding DNA: TGTGCCAGCAGCCCAGGTATGAATCAGCCCCAGCATTTT. Its protein product is CASSPGMNQPQHF.

The chain couples TRBV27 to TRBJ2-7; TRBD2 agrees at 7 bases. Germline CDR1 is MNHEY and CDR2 is SMNVEV (reference sequence). This CDR3 region has 14 residues. After removal of 6 bases from V and 3 bases from J, the junction contained 8 bases not matched to a gene. The CDR3 DNA reads as TGTGCCAGCAGCGGTAGCGGGTCTCTCTACGAGCAGTACTTC. It yields the protein CASSGSGSLYEQYF.

In its sample, this clonotype was seen a few times. The CDR3 region has the DNA TGTGCCAGCAGCTTAGAAACAGCGAATAACACTGAAGCTTTCTTT. Encoded protein: CASSLETANNTEAFF. The rearrangement links TRBV7-9 to TRBJ1-1; D remains unclear. This CDR3 spans 15 amino acids. Germline V gene sequence: CDR1 SEHNR, CDR2 FQNEAQ (reference sequence). V dropped 1 base and J dropped 2 bases, with 11 bases sitting between them.

This chain joins TRBV6-5 and TRBJ1-6, with D perhaps matching TRBD1 (6 bases). The germline V and J ends were trimmed by 6 bases and 1 base, with 19 bases remaining between them. This CDR3 is 18 amino acids long. Germline V gene data show CDR1 as MNHEY and CDR2 as SVGAGI. In DNA form, the CDR3 reads TGTGCCAGCAGGGAGGGGGTTAAGCAGGGTTCCTATAATTCACCCCTCCACTTT. Amino acid sequence: CASREGVKQGSYNSPLHF.

The rearrangement uses TRBV27 and TRBJ2-7; 9 nucleotides agree with TRBD1. The V gene's germline CDR1 is MNHEY and CDR2 SMNVEV (reference sequence). The CDR3 sequence is 15 residues long. V lost 4 bases, J lost 6 bases, and 10 bases stayed unmatched. CDR3 protein: CASSSTRTGDGEQYF. The CDR3 bases are TGTGCCAGCAGTTCGACCCGGACAGGGGATGGCGAGCAGTACTTC.

CDR3 sequence: CATSSVLAGHYNEQFF. The CDR3 DNA reads as TGTGCCACCAGCAGCGTCCTAGCGGGGCATTACAATGAGCAGTTCTTC. This sequence joins TRBV15 and TRBJ2-1, with 9 nucleotides matching TRBD2. This CDR3 contains 16 residues. Germline V CDR1 and CDR2: LNHNV, YYDKDF (reference sequence). With 3 bases clipped from V and 4 bases from J, the junction kept 7 bases outside the gene matches.

This clonotype was seen a handful of times. This chain joins TRBV6-5 and TRBJ2-1; 8 bases line up with TRBD2. The germline V gene has CDR1 MNHEY and CDR2 SVGAGI. The trim removed 4 bases at V and 3 bases at J, leaving 5 bases unmatched. The CDR3 covers 15 residues. CDR3: CASSSSGRDYNEQFF. In DNA, the CDR3 is TGTGCCAGCAGTTCCTCCGGGAGGGACTACAATGAGCAGTTCTTC.

This clonotype has more than one count but fewer than ten. This chain links TRBV11-2 with TRBJ2-5; 12 nucleotides match TRBD1. Trimming at V came to 6 bases and at J to 5 bases, leaving 10 bases not matched to a gene. The CDR3 is 16 amino acids. The V gene's germline CDR1 is SGHAT and CDR2 FQNNGV. This CDR3 is CASSWVGTGGAETQYF. In DNA, the CDR3 is TGTGCCAGCAGTTGGGTCGGGACAGGGGGCGCTGAGACCCAGTACTTC.

The rearrangement joins TRBV19 to TRBJ2-5; D is perhaps TRBD1 (6 bases). V lost 6 bases to trimming and J lost 3 bases, with 14 bases between them. The CDR3 spans 14 residues. Germline CDR1 and CDR2: LNHDA and SQIVND (reference sequence). The CDR3 DNA sequence: TGTGCCAGTAGAGCCCCGGGACACAAAGAGACCCAGTACTTC. It is translated as CASRAPGHKETQYF.

The chain carries TRBV11-2 and TRBJ2-6; D is uncertain. CDR3 size: 18 residues. The germline V and J ends were trimmed by 5 bases and 1 base, with 18 bases remaining between them. Per the germline V gene, CDR1 is SGHAT and CDR2 is FQNNGV. The DNA for the CDR3 is TGTGCCAGCAGCCCTGGGGTTATGGACGGGTCTGGGGCCAACGTCCTGACTTTC. Translating gives CASSPGVMDGSGANVLTF.

The chain employs TRBV7-3 and TRBJ2-1, with unresolved D. The V and J ends lost 5 bases and 15 bases respectively, with 17 bases between them. CDR1 and CDR2 (germline): SGHTA, FQGTGA. The CDR3 extends over 12 amino acids. CDR3 in amino acids: CASSASRASGFF. For the CDR3, the DNA is TGTGCCAGCAGCGCCTCCCGGGCCTCGGGGTTCTTC.

There are a few counts of this clonotype. V usage is TRBV20-1 and J usage is TRBJ2-1; TRBD2 agrees at 14 bases. J was trimmed by 10 bases and V by 0 bases; bases with no gene match: 11. Germline CDR1 is DFQATT and CDR2 is SNEGSKA (reference sequence). CDR3 size: 17 residues. CDR3 in DNA: TGCAGTGCTAGAGATCCCATCATGACTAGCGGGAGGGGGGAGCAGTTCTTC. It codes for CSARDPIMTSGRGEQFF.